The source of this T cell receptor beta chain is a study of brain T cells in children with intractable seizures. Time point meaning: blood from clinic visit 5 months post-surgery; TSC patient then seizure free. Here immunoSEQ multiplex PCR was the method, and the copy in TCRdb shows in-frame clones only, minus some. The sample includes 300,000 to 400,000 clones, more than 85% of them seen just once. The ends were cut back, 3 bases at V and 6 bases at J, with 11 bases in the middle. The CDR3 consists of 13 residues. The germline V gene has CDR1 KGHSH and CDR2 LQKENI. The sample was peripheral blood, taken roughly 5 months after surgery. The J gene is TRBJ1-2, the V gene TRBV18; possibly TRBD1 for D (6 bases). The receptor was isolated from a boy younger than two with tuberous sclerosis and intractable seizures. This CDR3 reads CASSPQRTDGYTF. In nucleotides, the CDR3 is TGTGCCAGCTCACCGCAAAGGACAGATGGCTACACCTTC.